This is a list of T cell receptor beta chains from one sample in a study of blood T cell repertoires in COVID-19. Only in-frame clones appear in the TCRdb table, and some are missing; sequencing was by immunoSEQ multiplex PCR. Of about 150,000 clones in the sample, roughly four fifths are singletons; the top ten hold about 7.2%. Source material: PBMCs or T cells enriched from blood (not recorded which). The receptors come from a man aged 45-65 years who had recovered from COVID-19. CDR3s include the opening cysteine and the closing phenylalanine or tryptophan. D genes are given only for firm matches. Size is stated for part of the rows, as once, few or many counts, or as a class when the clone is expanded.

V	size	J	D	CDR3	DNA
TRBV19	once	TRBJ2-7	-	CASSSQGYEQYF	TGTGCCAGTAGTTCCCAGGGTTACGAGCAGTACTTC
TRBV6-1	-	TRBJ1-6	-	CASSEFFGGSPLHF	TGTGCCAGCAGTGAATTCTTTGGAGGTTCACCCCTCCACTTT
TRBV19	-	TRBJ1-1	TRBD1	CASSRTTGGRTEAFF	TGTGCCAGTAGTAGAACAACAGGGGGTCGCACTGAAGCTTTCTTT
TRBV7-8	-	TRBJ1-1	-	CASSLGQLNTEAFF	TGTGCCAGCAGCTTAGGACAACTGAACACTGAAGCTTTCTTT
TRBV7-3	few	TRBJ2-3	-	CASSLGTSTDTQYF	TGTGCCAGCAGCTTAGGTACTAGCACAGATACGCAGTATTTT
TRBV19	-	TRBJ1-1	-	CASSTSGGIMNTEAFF	TGTGCCAGTAGTACCAGTGGGGGGATAATGAACACTGAAGCTTTCTTT
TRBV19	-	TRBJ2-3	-	CASSPLDSVTDTQYF	TGTGCCAGTAGTCCCCTGGACAGTGTCACAGATACGCAGTATTTT
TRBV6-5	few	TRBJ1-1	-	CASRAGVNTEAFF	TGTGCCAGCAGGGCCGGGGTTAACACTGAAGCTTTCTTT
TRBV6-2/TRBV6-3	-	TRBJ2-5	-	CASSAPPETRYF	TGTGCCAGCAGCGCGCCTCCGGAGACCCGGTACTTC
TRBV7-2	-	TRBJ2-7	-	CASSLSQGYREQYF	TGTGCCAGCAGCTTAAGTCAGGGGTATAGAGAGCAGTACTTC
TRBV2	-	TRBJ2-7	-	CASSRESYEQYF	TGTGCCAGCAGCCGGGAATCCTACGAGCAGTACTTC
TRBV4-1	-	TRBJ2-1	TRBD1	CASSPGTGVNEQFF	TGCGCCAGCAGCCCTGGGACAGGCGTTAATGAGCAGTTCTTC
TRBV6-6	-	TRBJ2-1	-	CASSTTAYSYNEQFF	TGTGCCAGCAGCACGACAGCCTACTCCTACAATGAGCAGTTCTTC
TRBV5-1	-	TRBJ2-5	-	CASSIPGEAETQYF	TGCGCCAGCAGCATCCCAGGGGAAGCAGAGACCCAGTACTTC
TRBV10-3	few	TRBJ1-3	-	CAISDGHSSGNTIYF	TGTGCCATCAGTGACGGACATTCCTCTGGAAACACCATATATTTT
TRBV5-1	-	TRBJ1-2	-	CASSLLYRQGLGYGYTF	TGCGCCAGCAGCTTGCTGTATCGGCAGGGATTGGGGTATGGCTACACCTTC